The 14 T cell receptor beta chains presented below share a single source sample, sequenced in a study of blood T cell repertoires in COVID-19. Method: immunoSEQ multiplex PCR; TCRdb's copy keeps in-frame clones and lacks some. The sample yields 90,000 to 150,000 clones, roughly 70% seen once. Material for sequencing was peripheral blood. All receptors derive from a human donor with acute or convalescent COVID-19. The donor label of this sample is uncertain.

The gene calls are TRBV6-6 and TRBJ1-1, with 10 bases matching TRBD1. Germline V CDR1 and CDR2: MNHNY, SVGAGI (reference sequence). The CDR3 has 14 residues. The J segment lost 5 bases and the V segment lost 5 bases, leaving 5 bases of the junction unmatched. In DNA, the CDR3 is TGTGCCAGCAGTCGACGACAGGGGGCGACTGAAGCTTTCTTT. Residues: CASSRRQGATEAFF.

V and J are TRBV9 and TRBJ1-6; 9 nucleotides agree with TRBD1. V shed 2 bases, J shed 8 bases, and the junction held 5 bases outside the gene matches. This CDR3 has 15 amino acids. CDR1 and CDR2 from the germline V gene are SGDLS and YYNGEE. The CDR3 DNA follows: TGTGCCAGCAGCGTGCTGGGACAGGGCGATTCACCCCTCCACTTT. This translates into CASSVLGQGDSPLHF.

This clone is labeled as medium-sized (0.01 to 0.1%). This rearrangement joins TRBV9 to TRBJ2-1; D uncertain. There are 11 residues in the CDR3. Germline assignment: CDR1 SGDLS and CDR2 YYNGEE. Deletions cut 3 bases from V and 9 bases from J, with 7 bases between. DNA of the CDR3: TGTGCCAGCAGCGCGGTCGGTGAGCAGTTCTTC. Protein sequence: CASSAVGEQFF.

In its sample, this clone was seen a few times. This chain connects TRBV3-1 (or the pseudogene TRBV3-2) to TRBJ2-7; unclear D gene. Germline assignment: CDR1 LGHDT and CDR2 YNNKEL (reference sequence). The CDR3 extends over 14 amino acids. Trimming stripped 1 base from V and 2 bases from J, with 9 bases between. The CDR3 nucleotides are TGTGCCAGCAGCCAAGTATCGGTCGCCTACGAGCAGTACGTC. This encodes CASSQVSVAYEQYV.

In this sample, this clone turned up a few times. The CDR3 DNA is TGTGCCAGCGGGACAGCTGGAAACACCATATATTTT. This encodes CASGTAGNTIYF. The chain uses TRBV2 and TRBJ1-3; TRBD1 matches at 7 bases. The CDR3 runs 12 residues. Germline V CDR1 and CDR2: SNHLY, FYNNEI. J gave up 2 bases and V 8 bases, and 0 bases lay outside the gene matches.

This clone was detected many times. This chain uses TRBV29-1 with TRBJ2-7; 8 nucleotides align to TRBD2. V shed 7 bases, J shed 0 bases, and the junction held 5 bases outside the gene matches. The CDR3 is made up of 13 amino acids. Germline V gene data show CDR1 as SQVTM and CDR2 as ANQGSEA. Written as DNA, the CDR3 is TGCAGCGGATCAGCGGGGGCCTCCTACGAGCAGTACTTC. The encoded protein is CSGSAGASYEQYF.

The chain links TRBV4-1 to TRBJ2-3; 7 bases fit TRBD2. J was trimmed by 13 bases and V by 2 bases; bases with no gene match: 12. The CDR3 runs 14 residues. Germline V CDR1 and CDR2: MGHRA, YSYEKL. The CDR3 is CASSQRALGLGEYF. The CDR3 DNA sequence: TGCGCCAGCAGCCAAAGGGCCCTTGGACTAGGAGAGTATTTT.

CDR3 sequence: CASSPRDRGSSYNEQFF. The CDR3 DNA is TGTGCCAGCTCACCAAGAGACAGGGGGAGCTCCTACAATGAGCAGTTCTTC. J is TRBJ2-1 and V is TRBV18, with TRBD1 identical over 9 bases. Germline CDR1 is KGHSH and CDR2 is LQKENI. The CDR3 consists of 17 residues. Losses at the gene ends were 2 bases for V and 0 bases for J; bases not matched to a gene: 5.

The chain joins TRBV15 to TRBJ2-7; the D gene is possibly TRBD1 (6 bases). V lost 1 base, J lost 7 bases, and 11 bases lay in between. The CDR3 contains 13 residues. Germline assignment: CDR1 LNHNV and CDR2 YYDKDF (reference sequence). The CDR3 loop reads CATSRVQGREQYF. CDR3 DNA sequence: TGTGCCACCAGCAGAGTCCAGGGGAGAGAGCAGTACTTC. The full variable domain, completed using reference TRBV15 and TRBJ2-7, is DAMVIQNPRYQVTQFGKPVTLSCSQTLNHNVMYWYQQKSSQAPKLLFHYYDKDFNNEADTPDNFQSRRPNTSFCFLDIRSPGLGDTAMYLCATSRVQGREQYFGPGTRLTVT.

This clone was detected once. This chain joins TRBV6-5 and TRBJ1-4; the D gene is possibly TRBD1 (5 bases). The CDR3 runs 14 residues. Germline CDR1 reads MNHEY; CDR2 reads SVGAGI. V dropped 6 bases and J dropped 5 bases, with 13 bases sitting between them. The CDR3: CASRDGGSNEKLFF. Written as DNA, the CDR3 is TGTGCCAGCAGAGACGGGGGTTCAAATGAAAAACTGTTTTTT.

The chain is built from TRBV3-1 (or the pseudogene TRBV3-2) and TRBJ2-7; D is uncertain. The CDR3 contains 17 residues. Trimming removed 0 bases from V and 0 bases from J, with 15 bases in between. Germline CDR1 and CDR2: LGHDT and YNNKEL (reference sequence). CDR3 nucleotides: TGTGCCAGCAGCCAAGATCTTTTAGTAGTCAACTCCTACGAGCAGTACTTC. Protein sequence: CASSQDLLVVNSYEQYF.

The V and J genes are TRBV28 and TRBJ1-6, with 8 bases fitting TRBD1. Trimming at V came to 10 bases and at J to 3 bases, leaving 8 bases not matched to a gene. The CDR3 sequence is 15 residues long. CDR1 is MDHEN and CDR2 is SYDVKM in the germline V gene. The DNA for the CDR3 is TGTGCCACCCAGACAGGGGCCATCTATAATTCACCCCTCCACTTT. Amino acids: CATQTGAIYNSPLHF.

The chain joins TRBV7-9 to TRBJ2-5, with a tentative D call TRBD2 (7 bases). The CDR3 is 13 residues long. Looked up from germline, CDR1 is SEHNR and CDR2 is FQNEAQ (reference sequence). V lost 1 base to trimming and J lost 13 bases, with 16 bases between them. The CDR3: CASSLGARGAPYF. For the CDR3, the DNA is TGTGCCAGCAGCTTAGGAGCTCGGGGGGCCCCGTACTTC.

This rearrangement joins TRBV6-5 to TRBJ2-1, with TRBD2 matching 12 bases. The J segment lost 11 bases and the V segment lost 8 bases, leaving 7 bases of the junction unmatched. Germline-derived CDR1 and CDR2 are MNHEY and SVGAGI. The CDR3 loop spans 13 amino acids. CDR3 in amino acids: CASSLAGGGKQFF. The CDR3, as DNA: TGTGCCAGCTCACTAGCGGGGGGCGGTAAGCAGTTCTTC.